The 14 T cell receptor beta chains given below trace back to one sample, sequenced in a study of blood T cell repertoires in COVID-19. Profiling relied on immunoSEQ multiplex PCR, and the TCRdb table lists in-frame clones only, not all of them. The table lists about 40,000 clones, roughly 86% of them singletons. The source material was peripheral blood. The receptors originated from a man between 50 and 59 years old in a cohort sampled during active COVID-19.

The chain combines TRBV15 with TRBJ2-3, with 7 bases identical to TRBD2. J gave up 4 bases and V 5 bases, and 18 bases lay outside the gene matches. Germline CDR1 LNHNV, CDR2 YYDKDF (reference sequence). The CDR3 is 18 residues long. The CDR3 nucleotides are TGTGCCACCAGCTTCCTGGGGAGCGGGGTCTCTAATGCAGATACGCAGTATTTT. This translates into CATSFLGSGVSNADTQYF.

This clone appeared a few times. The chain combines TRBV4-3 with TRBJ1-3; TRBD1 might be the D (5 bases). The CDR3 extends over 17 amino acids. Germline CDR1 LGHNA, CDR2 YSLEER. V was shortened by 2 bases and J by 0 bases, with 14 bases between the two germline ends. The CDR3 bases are TGCGCCAGCAGCCAAACCAGGGTGGAATACTCTGGAAACACCATATATTTT. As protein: CASSQTRVEYSGNTIYF.

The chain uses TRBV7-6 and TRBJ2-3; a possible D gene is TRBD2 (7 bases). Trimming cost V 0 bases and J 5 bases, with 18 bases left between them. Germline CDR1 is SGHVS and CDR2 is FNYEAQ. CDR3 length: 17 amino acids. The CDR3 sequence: CASSLASYGGPGDTQYF. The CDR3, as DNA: TGTGCCAGCAGCTTAGCATCTTACGGGGGGCCTGGAGATACGCAGTATTTT.

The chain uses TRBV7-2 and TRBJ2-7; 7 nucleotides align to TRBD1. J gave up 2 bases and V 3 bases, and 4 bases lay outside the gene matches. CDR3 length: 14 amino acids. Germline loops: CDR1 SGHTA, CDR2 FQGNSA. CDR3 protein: CASSLGTAAYEQYF. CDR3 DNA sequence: TGTGCCAGCAGCTTGGGGACAGCCGCCTACGAGCAGTACTTC.

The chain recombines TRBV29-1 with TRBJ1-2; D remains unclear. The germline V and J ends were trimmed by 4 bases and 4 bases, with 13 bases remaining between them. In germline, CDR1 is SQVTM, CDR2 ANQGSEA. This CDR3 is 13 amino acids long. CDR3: CSVARQKSYGYTF. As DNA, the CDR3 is TGCAGCGTTGCGCGGCAGAAGAGCTATGGCTACACCTTC.

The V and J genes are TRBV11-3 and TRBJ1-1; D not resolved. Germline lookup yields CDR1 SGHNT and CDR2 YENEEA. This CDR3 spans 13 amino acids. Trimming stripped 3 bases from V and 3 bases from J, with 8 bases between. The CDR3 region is CASSFSGYTEAFF. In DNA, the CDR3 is TGTGCCAGCAGCTTCTCGGGGTACACTGAAGCTTTCTTT. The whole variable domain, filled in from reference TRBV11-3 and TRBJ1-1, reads EAGVVQSPRYKIIEKKQPVAFWCNPISGHNTLYWYLQNLGQGPELLIRYENEEAVDDSQLPKDRFSAERLKGVDSTLKIQPAELGDSAVYLCASSFSGYTEAFFGQGTRLTVV.

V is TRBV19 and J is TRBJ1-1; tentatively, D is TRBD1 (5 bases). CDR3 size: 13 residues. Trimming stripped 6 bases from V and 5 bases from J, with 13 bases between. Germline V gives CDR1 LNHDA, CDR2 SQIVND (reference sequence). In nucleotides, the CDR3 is TGTGCCAGTAGAGAAAGGGGAGGAACTGAAGCTTTCTTT. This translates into CASRERGGTEAFF.

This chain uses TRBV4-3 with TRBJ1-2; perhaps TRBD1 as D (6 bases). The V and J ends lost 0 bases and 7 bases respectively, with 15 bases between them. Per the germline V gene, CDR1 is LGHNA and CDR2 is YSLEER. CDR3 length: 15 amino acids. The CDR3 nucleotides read TGCGCCAGCAGCCAAGAAGTGGGGGCGCTGACTGGCTACACCTTC. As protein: CASSQEVGALTGYTF.

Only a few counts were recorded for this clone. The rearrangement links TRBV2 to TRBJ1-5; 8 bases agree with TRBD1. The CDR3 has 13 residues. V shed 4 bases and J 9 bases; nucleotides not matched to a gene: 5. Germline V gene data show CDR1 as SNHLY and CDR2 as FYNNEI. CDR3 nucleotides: TGTGCCAGCAGTGGGACAGGGATGACGCCCCAGCATTTT. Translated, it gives CASSGTGMTPQHF. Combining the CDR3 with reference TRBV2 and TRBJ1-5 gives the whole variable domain EPEVTQTPSHQVTQMGQEVILRCVPISNHLYFYWYRQILGQKVEFLVSFYNNEISEKSEIFDDQFSVERPDGSNFTLKIRSTKLEDSAMYFCASSGTGMTPQHFGDGTRLSIL.

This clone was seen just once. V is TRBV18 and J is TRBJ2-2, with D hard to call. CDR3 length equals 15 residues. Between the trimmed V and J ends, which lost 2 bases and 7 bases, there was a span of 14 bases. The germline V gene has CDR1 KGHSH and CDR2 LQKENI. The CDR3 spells CASSPVSPNGGELFF. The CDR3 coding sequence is TGTGCCAGCTCACCAGTATCTCCAAACGGCGGGGAGCTGTTTTTT.

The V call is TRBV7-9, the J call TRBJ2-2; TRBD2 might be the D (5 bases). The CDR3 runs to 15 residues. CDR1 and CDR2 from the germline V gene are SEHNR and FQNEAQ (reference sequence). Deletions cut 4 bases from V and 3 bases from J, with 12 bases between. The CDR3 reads CASSYYGVDTGELFF. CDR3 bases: TGTGCCAGCAGCTACTACGGGGTGGACACCGGGGAGCTGTTTTTT.

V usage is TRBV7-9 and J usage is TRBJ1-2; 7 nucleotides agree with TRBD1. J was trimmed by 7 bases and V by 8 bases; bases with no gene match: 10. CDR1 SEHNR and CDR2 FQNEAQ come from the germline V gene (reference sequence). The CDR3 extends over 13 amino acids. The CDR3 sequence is CASQTPGGSGYTF. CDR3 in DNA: TGTGCCAGCCAAACCCCAGGGGGGTCTGGCTACACCTTC.

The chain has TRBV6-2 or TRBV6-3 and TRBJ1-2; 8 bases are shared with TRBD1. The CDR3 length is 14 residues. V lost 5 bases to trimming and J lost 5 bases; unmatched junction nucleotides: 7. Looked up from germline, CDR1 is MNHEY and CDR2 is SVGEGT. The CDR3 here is CASSDDRGGYGYTF. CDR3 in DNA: TGTGCCAGCAGTGACGACAGGGGCGGGTATGGCTACACCTTC.

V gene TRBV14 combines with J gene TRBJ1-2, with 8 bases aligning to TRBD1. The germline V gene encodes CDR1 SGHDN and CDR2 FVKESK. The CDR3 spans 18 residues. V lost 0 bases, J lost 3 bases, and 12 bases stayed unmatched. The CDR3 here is CASSQETSGQGNHYGYTF. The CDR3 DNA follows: TGTGCCAGCAGCCAAGAAACTTCCGGACAGGGTAACCACTATGGCTACACCTTC.